The clone carrying this T cell receptor beta chain was seen only a few times. The data were taken from a study of blood T cell repertoires in COVID-19. The CDR3 totals 15 residues. Trimming stripped 5 bases from V and 5 bases from J, with 15 bases between. CDR1 and CDR2 from the germline V gene are SEHNR and FQNEAQ (reference sequence). Clones were sequenced by immunoSEQ multiplex PCR, and TCRdb holds only the in-frame ones, with some missing. The sample has fewer than 65,000 clones, approximately 90% seen once. The sequence was obtained from a man in his 60s with acute or convalescent COVID-19. Sequenced input: peripheral blood. This chain joins TRBV7-9 and TRBJ2-2; D unresolved. The CDR3 is CASSPLGQLTGELFF. DNA of the CDR3: TGTGCCAGCAGCCCGCTCGGTCAATTAACCGGGGAGCTGTTTTTT.